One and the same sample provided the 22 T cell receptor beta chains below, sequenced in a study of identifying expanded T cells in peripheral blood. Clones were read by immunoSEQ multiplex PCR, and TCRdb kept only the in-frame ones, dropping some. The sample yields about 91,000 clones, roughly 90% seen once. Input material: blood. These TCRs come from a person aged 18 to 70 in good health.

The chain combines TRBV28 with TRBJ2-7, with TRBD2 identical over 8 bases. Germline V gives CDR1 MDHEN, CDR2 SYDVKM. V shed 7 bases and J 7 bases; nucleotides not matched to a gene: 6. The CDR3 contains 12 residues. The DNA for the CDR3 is TGTGCCAGCATAGGAGCGGGAGATGAGCAGTACTTC. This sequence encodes CASIGAGDEQYF.

The CDR3: CASSFGDRGHEQYF. The CDR3 nucleotides read TGTGCCAGCAGCTTTGGGGACAGGGGGCACGAGCAGTACTTC. The chain uses TRBV5-6 and TRBJ2-7; 12 nucleotides agree with TRBD1. V was pared by 2 bases and J by 5 bases, with 2 bases of the junction left unmatched. Germline-derived CDR1 and CDR2 are SGHDT and YYEEEE. The CDR3 has 14 amino acids.

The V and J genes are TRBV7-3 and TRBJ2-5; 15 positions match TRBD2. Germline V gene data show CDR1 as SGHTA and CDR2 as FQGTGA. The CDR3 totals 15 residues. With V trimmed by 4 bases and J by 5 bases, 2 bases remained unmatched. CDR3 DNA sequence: TGTGCCAGCAGCTCCGGGACTAGCGGGAGGGAGACCCAGTACTTC. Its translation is CASSSGTSGRETQYF.

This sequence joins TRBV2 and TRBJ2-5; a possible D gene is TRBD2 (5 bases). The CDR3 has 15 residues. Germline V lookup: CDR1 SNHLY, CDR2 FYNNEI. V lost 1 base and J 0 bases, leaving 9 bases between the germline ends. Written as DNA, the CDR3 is TGTGCCAGCAGTGAAGAAGTGACTAACCAAGAGACCCAGTACTTC. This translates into CASSEEVTNQETQYF. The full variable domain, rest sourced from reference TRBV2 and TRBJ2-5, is EPEVTQTPSHQVTQMGQEVILRCVPISNHLYFYWYRQILGQKVEFLVSFYNNEISEKSEIFDDQFSVERPDGSNFTLKIRSTKLEDSAMYFCASSEEVTNQETQYFGPGTRLLVL.

CDR3: CASSPRDKSHTEAFF. CDR3 nucleotides: TGTGCCAGCAGCCCCCGGGACAAAAGTCATACTGAAGCTTTCTTT. The gene calls are TRBV7-9 and TRBJ1-1, with a tentative D call TRBD1 (6 bases). Trimming took 5 bases from V and 5 from J, leaving 18 bases between them. The CDR3 covers 15 residues. Germline-derived CDR1 and CDR2 are SEHNR and FQNEAQ (reference sequence).

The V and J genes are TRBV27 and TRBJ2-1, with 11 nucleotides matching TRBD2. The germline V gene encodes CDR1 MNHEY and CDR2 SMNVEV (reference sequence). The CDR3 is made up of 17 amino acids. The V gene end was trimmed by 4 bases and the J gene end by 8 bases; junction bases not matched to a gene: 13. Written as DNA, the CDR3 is TGTGCCAGCAGTTACGGGGCAGGACTAGCGGGTGGGGATGAGCAGTTCTTC. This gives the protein CASSYGAGLAGGDEQFF.

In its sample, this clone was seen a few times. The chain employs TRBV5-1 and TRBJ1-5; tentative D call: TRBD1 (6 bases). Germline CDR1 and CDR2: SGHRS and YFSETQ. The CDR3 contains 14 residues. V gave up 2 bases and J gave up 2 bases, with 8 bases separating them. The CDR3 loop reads CASSFGTRNQPQHF. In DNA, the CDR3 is TGCGCCAGCAGCTTCGGGACACGCAATCAGCCCCAGCATTTT.

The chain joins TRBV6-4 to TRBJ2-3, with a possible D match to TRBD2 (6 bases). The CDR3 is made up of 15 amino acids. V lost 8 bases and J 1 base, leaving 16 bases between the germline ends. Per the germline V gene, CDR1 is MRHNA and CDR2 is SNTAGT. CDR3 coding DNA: TGTGCCAGCTCCCCGACGCGGGGCGGCACAGATACGCAGTATTTT. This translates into CASSPTRGGTDTQYF.

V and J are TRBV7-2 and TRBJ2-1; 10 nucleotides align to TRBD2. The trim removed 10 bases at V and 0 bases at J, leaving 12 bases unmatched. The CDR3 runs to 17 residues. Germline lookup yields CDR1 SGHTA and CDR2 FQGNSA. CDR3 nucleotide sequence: TGTGCCACCAGGGGTGCTAGCGGGGGCTTCTCCTACAATGAGCAGTTCTTC. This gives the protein CATRGASGGFSYNEQFF.

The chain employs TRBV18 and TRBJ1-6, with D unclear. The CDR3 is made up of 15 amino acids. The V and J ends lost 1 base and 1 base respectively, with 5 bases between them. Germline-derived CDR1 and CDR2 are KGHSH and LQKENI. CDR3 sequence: CASSPLKSYNSPLHF. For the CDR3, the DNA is TGTGCCAGCTCACCACTAAAATCCTATAATTCACCCCTCCACTTT. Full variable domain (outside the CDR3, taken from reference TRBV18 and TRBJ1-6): NAGVMQNPRHLVRRRGQEARLRCSPMKGHSHVYWYRQLPEEGLKFMVYLQKENIIDESGMPKERFSAEFPKEGPSILRIQQVVRGDSAAYFCASSPLKSYNSPLHFGNGTRLTVT.

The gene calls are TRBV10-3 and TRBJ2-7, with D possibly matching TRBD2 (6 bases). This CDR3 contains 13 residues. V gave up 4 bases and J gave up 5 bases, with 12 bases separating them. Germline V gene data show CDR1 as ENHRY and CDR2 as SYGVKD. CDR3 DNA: TGTGCCATCAGTGGATCGGGAGTAAACGAGCAGTACTTC. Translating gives CAISGSGVNEQYF.

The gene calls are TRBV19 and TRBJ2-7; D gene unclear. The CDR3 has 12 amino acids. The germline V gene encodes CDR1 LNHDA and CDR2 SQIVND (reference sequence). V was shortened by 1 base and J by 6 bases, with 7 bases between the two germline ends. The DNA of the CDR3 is TGTGCCAGTAGTATAGCCGAGAGCGAGCAGTACTTC. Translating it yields CASSIAESEQYF. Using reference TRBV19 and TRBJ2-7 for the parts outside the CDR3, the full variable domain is DGGITQSPKYLFRKEGQNVTLSCEQNLNHDAMYWYRQDPGQGLRLIYYSQIVNDFQKGDIAEGYSVSREKKESFPLTVTSAQKNPTAFYLCASSIAESEQYFGPGTRLTVT.

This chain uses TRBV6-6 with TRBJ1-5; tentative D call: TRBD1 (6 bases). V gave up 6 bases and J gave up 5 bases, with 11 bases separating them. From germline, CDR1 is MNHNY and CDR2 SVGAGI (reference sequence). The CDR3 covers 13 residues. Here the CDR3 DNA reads TGTGCCAGCAGCCCGCAGGGGCATCAGCCCCAGCATTTT. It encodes CASSPQGHQPQHF.

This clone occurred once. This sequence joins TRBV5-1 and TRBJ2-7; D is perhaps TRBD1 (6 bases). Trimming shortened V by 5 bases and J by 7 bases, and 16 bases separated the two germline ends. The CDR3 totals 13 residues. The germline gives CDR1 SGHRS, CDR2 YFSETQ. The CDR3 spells CASSGGHLGEQYF. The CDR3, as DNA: TGCGCCAGCAGTGGGGGACATTTGGGTGAGCAGTACTTC. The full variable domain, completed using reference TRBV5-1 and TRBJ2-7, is KAGVTQTPRYLIKTRGQQVTLSCSPISGHRSVSWYQQTPGQGLQFLFEYFSETQRNKGNFPGRFSGRQFSNSRSEMNVSTLELGDSALYLCASSGGHLGEQYFGPGTRLTVT.

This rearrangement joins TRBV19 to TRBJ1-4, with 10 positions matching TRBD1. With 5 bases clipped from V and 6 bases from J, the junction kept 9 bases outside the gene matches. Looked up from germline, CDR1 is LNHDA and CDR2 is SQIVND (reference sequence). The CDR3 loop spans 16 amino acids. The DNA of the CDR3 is TGTGCCAGTAGTTCGGGACAGGGGACGGGGGATGAAAAACTGTTTTTT. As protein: CASSSGQGTGDEKLFF.

The CDR3 DNA is TGTGCCACCAGTCCGACAGGGAAGGGCAATCAGCCCCAGCATTTT. This codes for CATSPTGKGNQPQHF. V is TRBV15 and J is TRBJ1-5; TRBD1 matches at 7 bases. Germline-derived CDR1 and CDR2 are LNHNV and YYDKDF (reference sequence). V dropped 6 bases and J dropped 2; count of bases not matched to a gene: 7. This CDR3 region has 15 residues.

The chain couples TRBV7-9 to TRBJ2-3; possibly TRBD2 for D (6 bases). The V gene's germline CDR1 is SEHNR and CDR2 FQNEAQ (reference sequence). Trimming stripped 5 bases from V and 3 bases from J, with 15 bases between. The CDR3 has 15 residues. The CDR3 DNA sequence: TGTGCCAGCAGCCCCGTGGGCGGGGCAACAGATACGCAGTATTTT. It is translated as CASSPVGGATDTQYF.

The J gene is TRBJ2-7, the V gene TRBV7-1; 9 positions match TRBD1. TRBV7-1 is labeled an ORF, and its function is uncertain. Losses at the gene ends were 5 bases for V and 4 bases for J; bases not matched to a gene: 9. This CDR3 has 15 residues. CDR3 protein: CASSGGGTGTYEQYF. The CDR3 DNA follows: TGTGCCAGCAGCGGAGGCGGGACAGGGACGTACGAGCAGTACTTC.

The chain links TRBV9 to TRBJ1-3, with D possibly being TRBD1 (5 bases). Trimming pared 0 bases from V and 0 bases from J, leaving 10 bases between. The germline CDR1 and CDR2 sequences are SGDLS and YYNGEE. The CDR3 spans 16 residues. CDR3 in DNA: TGTGCCAGCAGCGTAGAGGACACCTTCTCTGGAAACACCATATATTTT. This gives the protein CASSVEDTFSGNTIYF.

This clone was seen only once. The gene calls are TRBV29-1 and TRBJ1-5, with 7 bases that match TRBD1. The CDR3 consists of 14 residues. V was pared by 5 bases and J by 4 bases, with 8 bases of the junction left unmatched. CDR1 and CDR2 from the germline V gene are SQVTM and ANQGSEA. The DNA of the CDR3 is TGCAGCGTTTGTGTAGGGGGCGGGAATCAGCCCCAGCATTTT. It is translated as CSVCVGGGNQPQHF.

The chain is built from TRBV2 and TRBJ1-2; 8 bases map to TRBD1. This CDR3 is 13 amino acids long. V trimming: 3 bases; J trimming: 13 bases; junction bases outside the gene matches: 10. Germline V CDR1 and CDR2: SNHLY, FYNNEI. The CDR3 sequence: CASSERTGTLITF. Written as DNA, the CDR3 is TGTGCCAGCAGTGAGAGGACAGGGACCCTTATCACCTTC. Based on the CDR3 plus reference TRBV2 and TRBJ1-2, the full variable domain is EPEVTQTPSHQVTQMGQEVILRCVPISNHLYFYWYRQILGQKVEFLVSFYNNEISEKSEIFDDQFSVERPDGSNFTLKIRSTKLEDSAMYFCASSERTGTLITFGSGTRLTVV.

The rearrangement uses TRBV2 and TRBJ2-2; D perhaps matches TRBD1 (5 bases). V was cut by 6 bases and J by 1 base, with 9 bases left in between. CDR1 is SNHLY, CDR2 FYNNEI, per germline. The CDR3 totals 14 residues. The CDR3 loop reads CASSVDKNTGELFF. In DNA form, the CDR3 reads TGTGCCAGCAGCGTGGACAAGAACACCGGGGAGCTGTTTTTT.